This T cell receptor (beta chain) was sequenced for a study of T cell changes during pregnancy in multiple sclerosis. The table came from immunoSEQ multiplex PCR; TCRdb's copy has only in-frame clones and leaves some out. This sample has roughly 50,000 clones; about 91% occur once, and the top ten carry 0.95% to 1.5%. CDR1 is MNHEY and CDR2 is SVGAGI in the germline V gene. The CDR3 loop spans 15 amino acids. V lost 6 bases and J lost 0, with 14 bases in between. Sequencing used peripheral blood, obtained after pregnancy. The clonotype comes from a female donor in good health, enrolled as a control in a pregnancy study. The chain uses TRBV6-5 and TRBJ1-1; TRBD1 is a possible D gene (6 bases). The CDR3 DNA follows: TGTGCCAGCAGCCCCGGCAGGGGCATGAACACTGAAGCTTTCTTT. Protein sequence: CASSPGRGMNTEAFF.